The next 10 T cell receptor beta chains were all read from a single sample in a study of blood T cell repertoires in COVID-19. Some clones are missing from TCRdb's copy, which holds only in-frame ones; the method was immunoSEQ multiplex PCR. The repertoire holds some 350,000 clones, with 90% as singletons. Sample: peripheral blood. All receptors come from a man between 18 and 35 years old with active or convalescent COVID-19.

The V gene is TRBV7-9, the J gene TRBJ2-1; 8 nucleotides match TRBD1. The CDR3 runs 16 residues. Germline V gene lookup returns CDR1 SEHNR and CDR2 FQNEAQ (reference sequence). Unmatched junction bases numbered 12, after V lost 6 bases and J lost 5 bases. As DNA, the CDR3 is TGTGCCAGCAGACAGACCGGGACAGGCGCTAACAATGAGCAGTTCTTC. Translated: CASRQTGTGANNEQFF. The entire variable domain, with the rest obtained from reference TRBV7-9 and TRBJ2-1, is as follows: DTGVSQNPRHKITKRGQNVTFRCDPISEHNRLYWYRQTLGQGPEFLTYFQNEAQLEKSRLLSDRFSAERPKGSFSTLEIQRTEQGDSAMYLCASRQTGTGANNEQFFGPGTRLTVL.

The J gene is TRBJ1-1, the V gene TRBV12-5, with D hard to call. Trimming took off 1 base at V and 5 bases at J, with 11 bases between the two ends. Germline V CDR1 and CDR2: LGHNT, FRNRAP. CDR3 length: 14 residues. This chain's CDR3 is CASGLDTRGTEAFF. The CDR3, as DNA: TGTGCTAGTGGTTTGGACACCCGAGGGACTGAAGCTTTCTTT.

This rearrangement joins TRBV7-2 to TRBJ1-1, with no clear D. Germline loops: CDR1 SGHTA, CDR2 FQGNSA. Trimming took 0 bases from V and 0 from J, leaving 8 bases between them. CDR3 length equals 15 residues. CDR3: CASSLARVLNTEAFF. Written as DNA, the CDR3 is TGTGCCAGCAGCTTAGCCCGGGTGTTGAACACTGAAGCTTTCTTT. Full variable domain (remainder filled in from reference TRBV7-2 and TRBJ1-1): GAGVSQSPSNKVTEKGKDVELRCDPISGHTALYWYRQSLGQGLEFLIYFQGNSAPDKSGLPSDRFSAERTGGSVSTLTIQRTQQEDSAVYLCASSLARVLNTEAFFGQGTRLTVV.

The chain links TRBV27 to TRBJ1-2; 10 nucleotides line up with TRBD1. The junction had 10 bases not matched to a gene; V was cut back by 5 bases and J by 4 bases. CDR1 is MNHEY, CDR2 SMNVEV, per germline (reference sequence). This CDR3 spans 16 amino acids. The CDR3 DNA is TGTGCCAGCAGTCCCCGACAGGGGGCGCGGGTCTATGGCTACACCTTC. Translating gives CASSPRQGARVYGYTF.

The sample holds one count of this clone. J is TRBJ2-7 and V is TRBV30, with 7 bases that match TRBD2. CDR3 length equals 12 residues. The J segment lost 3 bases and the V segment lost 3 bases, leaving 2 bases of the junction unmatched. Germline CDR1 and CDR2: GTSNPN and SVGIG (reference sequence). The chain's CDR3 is CAWRSGVYEQYF. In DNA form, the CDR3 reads TGTGCCTGGAGGAGCGGGGTCTACGAGCAGTACTTC.

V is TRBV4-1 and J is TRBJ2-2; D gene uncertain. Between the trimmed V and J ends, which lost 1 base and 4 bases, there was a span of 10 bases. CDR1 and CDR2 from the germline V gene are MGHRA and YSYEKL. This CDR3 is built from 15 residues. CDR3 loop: CASSQVEPITGELFF. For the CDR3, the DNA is TGCGCCAGCAGCCAAGTTGAACCTATCACCGGGGAGCTGTTTTTT.

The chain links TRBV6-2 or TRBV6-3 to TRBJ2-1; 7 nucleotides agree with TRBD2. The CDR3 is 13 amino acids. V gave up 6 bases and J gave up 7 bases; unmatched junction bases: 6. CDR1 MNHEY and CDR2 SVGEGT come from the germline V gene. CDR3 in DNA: TGTGCCAGCAGCCTGGGAGGGGAGAATGAGCAGTTCTTC. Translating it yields CASSLGGENEQFF.

The chain's CDR3 is CASSYRTGLVANEKLFF. CDR3 in DNA: TGTGCCAGCAGCTACAGGACAGGGTTGGTAGCTAATGAAAAACTGTTTTTT. The genes are TRBV28 and TRBJ1-4; TRBD1 matches 8 bases. Trimming removed 6 bases from V and 3 bases from J; junction bases left unmatched: 12. CDR1 is MDHEN and CDR2 is SYDVKM in the germline V gene. The CDR3 extends over 17 amino acids.

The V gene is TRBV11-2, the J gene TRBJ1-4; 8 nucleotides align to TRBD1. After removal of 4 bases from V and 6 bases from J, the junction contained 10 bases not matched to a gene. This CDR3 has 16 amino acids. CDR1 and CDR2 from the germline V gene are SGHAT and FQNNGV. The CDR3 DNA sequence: TGTGCCAGCAGCTCCCAGGGGGCGGCTTATGATGAAAAACTGTTTTTT. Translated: CASSSQGAAYDEKLFF. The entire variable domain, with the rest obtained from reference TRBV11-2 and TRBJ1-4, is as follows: EAGVAQSPRYKIIEKRQSVAFWCNPISGHATLYWYQQILGQGPKLLIQFQNNGVVDDSQLPKDRFSAERLKGVDSTLKIQPAKLEDSAVYLCASSSQGAAYDEKLFFGSGTQLSVL.

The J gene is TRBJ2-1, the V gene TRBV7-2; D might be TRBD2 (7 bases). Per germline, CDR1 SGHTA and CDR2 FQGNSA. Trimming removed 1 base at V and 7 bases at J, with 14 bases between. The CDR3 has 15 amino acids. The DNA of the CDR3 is TGTGCCAGCAGCTTAGGCGCGGGGGCGCGGAATGAGCAGTTCTTC. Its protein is CASSLGAGARNEQFF.